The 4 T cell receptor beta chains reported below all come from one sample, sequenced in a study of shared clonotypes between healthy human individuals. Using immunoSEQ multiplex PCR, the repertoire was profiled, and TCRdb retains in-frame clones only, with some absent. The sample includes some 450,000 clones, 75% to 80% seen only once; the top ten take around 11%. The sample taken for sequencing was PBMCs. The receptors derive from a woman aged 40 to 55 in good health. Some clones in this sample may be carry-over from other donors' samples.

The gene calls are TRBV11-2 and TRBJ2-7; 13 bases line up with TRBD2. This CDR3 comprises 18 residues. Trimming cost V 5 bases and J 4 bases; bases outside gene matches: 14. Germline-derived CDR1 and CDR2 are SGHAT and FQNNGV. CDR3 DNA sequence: TGTGCCAGCAGCCGCACCTCATTACCGGGACTAGCGGGGTACGAGCAGTACTTC. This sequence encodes CASSRTSLPGLAGYEQYF.

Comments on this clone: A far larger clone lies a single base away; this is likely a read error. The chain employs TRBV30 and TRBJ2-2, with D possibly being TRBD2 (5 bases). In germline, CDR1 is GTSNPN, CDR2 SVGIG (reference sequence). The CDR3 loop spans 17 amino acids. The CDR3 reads CARGLPAGRANTGELVF. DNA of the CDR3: TGTGCCCGGGGATTACCCGCCGGGCGGGCGAACACCGGGGAGCTGGTTTTT.

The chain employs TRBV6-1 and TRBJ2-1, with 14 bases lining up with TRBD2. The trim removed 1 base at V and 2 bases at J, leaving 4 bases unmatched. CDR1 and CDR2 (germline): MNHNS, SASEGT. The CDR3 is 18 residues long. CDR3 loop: CASSEGTSGRTTYNEQFF. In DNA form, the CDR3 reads TGTGCCAGCAGTGAAGGGACTAGCGGGAGGACGACCTACAATGAGCAGTTCTTC.

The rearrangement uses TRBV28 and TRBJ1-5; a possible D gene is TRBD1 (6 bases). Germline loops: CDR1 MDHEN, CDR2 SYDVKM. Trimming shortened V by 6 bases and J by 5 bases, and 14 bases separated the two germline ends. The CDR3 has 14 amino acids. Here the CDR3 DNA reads TGTGCCAGCAGCCAGCACAGGGATGATCAGCCCCAGCATTTT. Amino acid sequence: CASSQHRDDQPQHF.